This entry describes one TCR beta chain. Its antigen is not yet known. The record has no base qualities; no much larger clone is one base away. This specimen comes from a study of T-cell reconstitution after alpha-beta-depleted transplantation in children (dated by TCRdb to about 2016). As for the study more broadly: The study quantitatively tracked T-cell immune reconstitution after TCRalphabeta/CD19-depleted allogeneic hematopoietic cell transplantation in children using TCR repertoire profiling.

The CDR3 spans 14 residues, from the cysteine through the phenylalanine. Just CDR3 DNA is preserved here, 42 bases in frame from base 1. V sheds 0 bases and J sheds 2 bases, leaving 11 bases between their ends. As encoded in the germline V gene (reference sequence), CDR1 is DFQATT while CDR2 is SNEGSKA. The library relied on PCR. Sequenced using an Illumina HiSeq 2500. To normalize quantification of the TCRbeta repertoire, the TCR libraries were built with molecular barcoding that relied on unique molecular identifiers. TCRdb trimmed public reads at Q25 via fastp, called clones via MiXCR and kept in-frame beta chains. CDR3 protein sequences are deduplicated, and each keeps its most common genes and DNA. The sample records 200,000 to 300,000 distinct CDR3 sequences, approximately 24% of which are singletons. The ten biggest clones cover 4% to 6% of the sample. This specimen's treatment or condition label, interpreted: allogeneic hematopoietic cell transplantation with graft depleted of TCRalphabeta T cells and CD19 B cells. TCRalphabeta/CD19-depleted allogeneic hematopoietic cell grafts were given to the transplant recipients, all of whom were children.

Here is what the overall study found, with its caveats: The apparently early recovery of alphabetaT-cell counts about two months after transplant reportedly depended on only several hundred rapidly expanded clones that came from non-depleted graft cells. In some patients, the high TCRbeta diversity seen at day 60 was put down to recipient T cells and intrathymic progenitors that had survived conditioning. Over the following months the frequencies of hyperexpanded clones went down, and after one year T-cell counts and TCRbeta diversity were mostly credited to newly produced T cells.

The receptor chain draws on TRBV20-1 and TRBJ2-7; perhaps TRBD2 is the D gene, with 6 bases matching. The input for sequencing was PBMCs, mostly from graft donor cells, taken 360 days after TCRalphabeta/CD19-depleted stem cell transplant. The TCR was taken from a female patient aged 2-15 years who had a stem cell transplant for congenital amegakaryocytic thrombocytopenia, so the T cells may come from the graft donor. Here the CDR3 is given as CSARDIAGTYEQYF. DNA sequence: TGCAGTGCTAGAGATATCGCGGGAACCTACGAGCAGTACTTC.